A single sample is the source of the 10 T cell receptor beta chains below, sequenced in a study of T cells in Graves' hyperthyroidism and ophthalmopathy. TCR beta CDR3 regions were amplified from RNA transcripts. During a first-round RT-PCR of the TCR CDR3, the HTBI primer set was used. One entry per CDR3 protein, called by TCRdb with MiXCR from the multiplex PCR reads. The table has approximately 600,000 distinct CDR3 sequences, roughly 16% seen once. The sequenced sample was blood. The receptors here all came from a woman younger than 45 with Graves' hyperthyroidism.

In its sample, this clonotype was seen many times. The J gene is TRBJ2-7, the V gene TRBV4-2; 8 nucleotides align to TRBD2. The V gene end was trimmed by 4 bases and the J gene end by 4 bases; junction bases not matched to a gene: 9. This CDR3 region has 15 residues. Germline CDR1 LGHNA, CDR2 YNFKEQ. For the CDR3, the DNA is TGTGCCAGCAGCCTGATAGCGGGAAGATCTTACGAGCAGTACTTC. Translating gives CASSLIAGRSYEQYF.

This clonotype was seen ten or more times. CDR3 region: CSAYSGDEQYF. In nucleotides, the CDR3 is TGCAGTGCTTATAGCGGGGACGAGCAGTACTTC. This chain links TRBV29-1 with TRBJ2-7, with TRBD2 matching over 8 bases. The CDR3 loop spans 11 amino acids. Germline CDR1 and CDR2: SQVTM and ANQGSEA.

This clonotype has a count of ten or more. Germline and junction disagree at one end, which may indicate a read error. This chain connects TRBV5-1 to TRBJ2-5; 7 nucleotides align to TRBD2. The CDR3 is 13 residues long. Germline V gives CDR1 SGHRS, CDR2 YFSETQ. The CDR3 loop is CASSFGGSETQYF. The CDR3, as DNA: TGTGCCAGCAGTTTTGGCGGGAGCGAGACCCAGTACTTC. Full variable domain (remainder filled in from reference TRBV5-1 and TRBJ2-5): KAGVTQTPRYLIKTRGQQVTLSCSPISGHRSVSWYQQTPGQGLQFLFEYFSETQRNKGNFPGRFSGRQFSNSRSEMNVSTLELGDSALYLCASSFGGSETQYFGPGTRLLVL.

The V call is TRBV11-2, the J call TRBJ2-1; no reliable D call. The CDR3 has 14 residues. Trimming left V 1 base short and J 6 bases short, with 10 bases between. Germline V lookup: CDR1 SGHAT, CDR2 FQNNGV. Here the CDR3 reads CASSLGPDPNEQFF. In DNA, the CDR3 is TGTGCCAGCAGCTTAGGCCCTGACCCCAATGAGCAGTTCTTC.

The chain is built from TRBV7-3 and TRBJ1-5; D is unresolved. CDR1 and CDR2 (germline): SGHTA, FQGTGA. The ends were cut back, 4 bases at V and 5 bases at J, with 15 bases in the middle. The CDR3 runs 15 residues. The CDR3 loop reads CASSSLMTLDQPQHF. CDR3 nucleotides: TGTGCCAGCAGCTCCCTGATGACGCTTGATCAGCCCCAGCATTTT.

This clonotype occurred a few times. The rearrangement links TRBV6-2 or TRBV6-3 to TRBJ2-1; D remains unclear. V was shortened by 7 bases and J by 6 bases, with 10 bases between the two germline ends. Germline V gene sequence: CDR1 MNHEY, CDR2 SVGEGT. The CDR3 contains 12 residues. The CDR3 sequence is CASNFYRNEQFF. The CDR3 DNA sequence: TGTGCCAGCAATTTCTATCGCAATGAGCAGTTCTTC.

Ten or more counts support this clonotype. The CDR3 DNA reads as TGCAGTGCTAGCCGACGACTAGCCGATGAGCAGTTCTTC. Amino acids: CSASRRLADEQFF. The chain is built from TRBV20-1 and TRBJ2-1; 7 nucleotides align to TRBD2. V trimming: 3 bases; J trimming: 8 bases; junction bases outside the gene matches: 7. This CDR3 has 13 amino acids. CDR1 and CDR2 (germline): DFQATT, SNEGSKA (reference sequence).

This sequence joins TRBV11-3 and TRBJ1-1; D is unclear. Per germline, CDR1 SGHNT and CDR2 YENEEA. V dropped 1 base and J dropped 5 bases, with 8 bases sitting between them. There are 13 residues in the CDR3. The CDR3 loop is CASSLVTLTEAFF. In DNA, the CDR3 is TGTGCCAGCAGCTTAGTTACCCTTACTGAAGCTTTCTTT. Filled out from reference TRBV11-3 and TRBJ1-1, the complete variable domain reads EAGVVQSPRYKIIEKKQPVAFWCNPISGHNTLYWYLQNLGQGPELLIRYENEEAVDDSQLPKDRFSAERLKGVDSTLKIQPAELGDSAVYLCASSLVTLTEAFFGQGTRLTVV.

This clonotype was seen repeatedly, ten times or more. Here the CDR3 reads CASSLVGGDYEQYF. As DNA, the CDR3 is TGTGCCAGCAGCTTAGTAGGCGGGGACTACGAGCAGTACTTC. The gene calls are TRBV7-2 and TRBJ2-7; tentatively, D is TRBD2 (6 bases). Germline assignment: CDR1 SGHTA and CDR2 FQGNSA. V shed 1 base and J shed 3 bases, with 10 bases lying between them. CDR3 length: 14 amino acids.

The rearrangement links TRBV7-8 to TRBJ1-2; D is undetermined. The CDR3 is 13 residues long. V was cut by 5 bases and J by 3 bases, with 10 bases left in between. Germline V gives CDR1 SGHVS, CDR2 FQNEAQ. DNA of the CDR3: TGTGCCAGCAGCGCCCACACCGACTATGGCTACACCTTC. Translated: CASSAHTDYGYTF. The entire variable domain, with the rest obtained from reference TRBV7-8 and TRBJ1-2, is as follows: GAGVSQSPRYKVAKRGQDVALRCDPISGHVSLFWYQQALGQGPEFLTYFQNEAQLDKSGLPSDRFFAERPEGSVSTLKIQRTQQEDSAVYLCASSAHTDYGYTFGSGTRLTVV.